These T cell receptor beta chains were read from a single sample in a study of T-cell memory formation after mild COVID-19. In TCRdb, the 5' RACE reads were re-called with MiXCR into one record per CDR3 protein. Here the sample spans roughly 160,000 distinct CDR3 sequences, over 10% being singletons. The sequenced material came from PBMCs or a T cell subset sorted from them (not recorded which). These receptors were obtained from a man younger than 30 who had mild COVID-19 (a few samples of this study predate the infection). Cell type and time point are not known. CDR3s include the opening cysteine and the closing phenylalanine or tryptophan. A D gene is named only where the DNA matches it firmly. The listing skips clone size in some rows; elsewhere it reads once, few, many or a size class.

d_gene,j_gene,abundance,v_gene,CDR3nt,CDR3aa
TRBD2,TRBJ2-3,.,TRBV9,TGTGCCAGCAGCGTTTCCGGGGGGGCAAAGTATTTT,CASSVSGGAKYF
.,TRBJ1-3,.,TRBV18,TGTGCCAGCTCACCAAATCCCAGGAACTCTGGAAACACCATATATTTT,CASSPNPRNSGNTIYF
TRBD2,TRBJ2-1,many,TRBV7-2,TGTGCCAGCAGCAATCTAGCGGGGGGGCACAATGAGCAGTTCTTC,CASSNLAGGHNEQFF
.,TRBJ1-5,.,TRBV7-2,TGTGCCAGCAGCTTAGGAGGCCCAGGTGGACAGCCCCAGCATTTT,CASSLGGPGGQPQHF
.,TRBJ2-2,.,TRBV12-3/TRBV12-4,TGTGCCAGCAGCCGGATGCCTCAGGGATATACCGGGGAGCTGTTTTTT,CASSRMPQGYTGELFF
.,TRBJ2-3,many,TRBV14,TGTGCCAGCAGCCAAGATAGCACAGATACGCAGTATTTT,CASSQDSTDTQYF
TRBD1,TRBJ2-3,few,TRBV7-2,TGTGCCAGCAGCTCGAGAATCGGACAGGGATCAGATACGCAGTATTTT,CASSSRIGQGSDTQYF
TRBD1,TRBJ1-5,.,TRBV20-1,TGCAGTACAGGGGGCCTTGGGCCCCAGCATTTT,CSTGGLGPQHF
TRBD2,TRBJ2-3,few,TRBV7-2,TGTGCCAGCAGCCCCTGGACTAGCAGCACAGATACGCAGTATTTT,CASSPWTSSTDTQYF
TRBD2,TRBJ2-3,many,TRBV7-2,TGTGCCAGCAGCGCAACTAGCGGGGGTGATACGCAGTATTTT,CASSATSGGDTQYF
.,TRBJ1-3,many,TRBV9,TGTGCCAGCAGCGTAGATGGAGTGACTATTGGCGGAAACACCATATATTTT,CASSVDGVTIGGNTIYF
.,TRBJ2-1,.,TRBV7-3,TGTGCCAGCAGCCCCGGGGCGGCCCAGCAGCAGTTCTTC,CASSPGAAQQQFF
.,TRBJ2-3,many,TRBV10-2,TGCGCCAGCAGTGAACCCGGAGGAGATACGCAGTATTTT,CASSEPGGDTQYF
.,TRBJ2-1,few,TRBV7-9,TGTGCCAGCAGCTTAGGAAGGCAGGGGAGTGAGTTCTTC,CASSLGRQGSEFF
.,TRBJ2-1,few,TRBV18,TGTGCCAGCTCACCATATTCGGGACGCCAAAATGAGCAGTTCTTC,CASSPYSGRQNEQFF
TRBD1,TRBJ1-6,many,TRBV7-2,TGTGCCAGCAGCGAAGGACAGGGTAATTCACCCCTCCACTTT,CASSEGQGNSPLHF
.,TRBJ2-5,.,TRBV12-3/TRBV12-4,TGTGCCAGCACTTGGGGTCAAGAGACCCAGTACTTC,CASTWGQETQYF
TRBD1,TRBJ1-1,many,TRBV7-9,TGTGCCAGCAGCCGCGACAGGGGGCGATACACTGAAGCTTTCTTT,CASSRDRGRYTEAFF
.,TRBJ1-3,.,TRBV29-1,TGCAGCGTTTTCGCTGGAAACACCATATATTTT,CSVFAGNTIYF
TRBD1,TRBJ1-2,.,TRBV5-1,TGCGCCAGCAGCTTGGGGGACAGGGGCGGTGGCTACACCTTC,CASSLGDRGGGYTF
.,TRBJ2-2,few,TRBV3-1,TGTGCCAGCAGCCAAACCCGCACCGGGGAGCTGTTTTTT,CASSQTRTGELFF
.,TRBJ2-7,.,TRBV7-9,TGTGCCAGCAGCTTAGTCCCCATCAGAGGGGGAGCCTACGAGCAGTACTTC,CASSLVPIRGGAYEQYF
.,TRBJ2-2,few,TRBV7-2,TGTGCCAGCAGCTTAGGAGGGGGAAGGAGGACCGGGGAGCTGTTTTTT,CASSLGGGRRTGELFF
TRBD1,TRBJ1-4,.,TRBV4-3,TGCGCCAGCAGCCAATCCGCAGGGGGGGTAGCTAATGAAAAACTGTTTTTT,CASSQSAGGVANEKLFF
.,TRBJ1-1,.,TRBV4-3,TGCGCCAGCACCGGGAGAGGAAACACTGAAGCTTTCTTT,CASTGRGNTEAFF
.,TRBJ1-2,.,TRBV12-3/TRBV12-4,TGTGCCAGCAGTGCCGGGTCCTCAGCGGGCTATGGCTACACCTTC,CASSAGSSAGYGYTF
.,TRBJ1-1,few,TRBV3-1,TGTGCCAGCAGCTCTCGGGGGTCGAACACTGAAGCTTTCTTT,CASSSRGSNTEAFF
TRBD1,TRBJ2-1,.,TRBV20-1,TGCAGTGCCCCCCGGACAGGGAGTCAGACCTACAATGAGCAGTTCTTC,CSAPRTGSQTYNEQFF